Listed here is a single TCR beta chain. The antigen is undetermined. This sample stems from a study of post-analysis software for immune sequencing data. As for the study in general: Some patients lacked subtype; others had relapsing-remitting, secondary progressive or progressive-relapsing disease.

Unique molecular identifiers featured in each of the TCR beta cDNA libraries. One entry per CDR3 protein, called by TCRdb with MiXCR from the PCR reads. The data hold 450,000 to 700,000 distinct CDR3 sequences, with 44% observed a single time. V was shortened by 4 bases and J by 3 bases, with 12 bases between the two germline ends. There are 13 residues in the CDR3. CDR1 and CDR2 from the germline V gene are SQVTM and ANQGSEA. Study-wide results and caveats: Analysis by F measure revealed that same-batch samples clustered strongly together. Compared with controls, patients showed significantly lower normalized Chao1 diversity. Comparison of patients with controls showed roughly five TRBV segments more frequent in patients, TRBV5-6, TRBV5-1 and TRBV20-1 among them.

The chain is built from TRBV29-1 and TRBJ2-5, with D possibly being TRBD1 (6 bases). The material sequenced was blood. The sequence derives from a girl between 10 and 17 years old with multiple sclerosis. The CDR3 spells CSVGQGNKETQYF. DNA of the CDR3: TGCAGCGTTGGTCAGGGGAATAAAGAGACCCAGTACTTC.